This TCR beta chain was found in a study of human T cells and chemical hapten exposure. In TCRdb, the RACE reads were re-called with MiXCR into one record per CDR3 protein. This sample has 300,000 to 450,000 distinct CDR3 sequences, with 4% to 5.5% found just once. Study results and caveats: Patch test score showed a positive correlation with PT1 expanded TCR counts. Expanded TCRs were compared with controls, and the expanded TCRs formed significantly more large CDR3 similarity clusters. The study found that DPC sensitization did not change TCRs above 1 in 1000 frequency.

Time point given: patch test 1, 2 weeks after DPC sensitization. Indicated treatment: therapeutic diphenylcyclopropenone sensitization with weekly scalp DPC. Only after blood had been drawn was each patch test applied. About this clonotype: Antigen specificity is unknown.

The CDR3 is 15 amino acids. Trimming cost V 2 bases and J 0 bases, with 7 bases left between them. Germline CDR1 reads LGHNA; CDR2 reads YSLEER. The sample here was whole blood, taken in connection with sensitization to the hapten diphenylcyclopropenone (DPC). The chain uses TRBV4-3 and TRBJ1-4; D ambiguous. The receptor comes from a woman aged 50 to 60 with alopecia areata. Some clones in this sample may be carry-over from other donors' samples. The DNA for the CDR3 is TGCGCCAGCAGCCAATCCAGAGCAACTAATGAAAAACTGTTTTTT. This gives the protein CASSQSRATNEKLFF.